Listed below are T cell receptor beta chains from one sample, sequenced in a study of graft-versus-host responses after intestinal transplantation. The assay was immunoSEQ multiplex PCR, and TCRdb's table has in-frame clones only and misses some. Among 20,000 or so clones, approximately 46% were seen once, and the ten largest hold 0.88%. The specimen comprised alloreactive CD4+ T cells from a mixed lymphocyte reaction culture, sampled before intestinal transplant. The receptors derive from a human patient who received an intestinal transplant. The CDR3 runs from the conserved cysteine through the conserved F or W. D genes are given only for firm matches. Where a row states a size, it is once, few, many or the class of an expanded clone; other rows omit it.

j_call d_call clone_size v_call cdr3_aa cdr3_nt
TRBJ2-1 NA NA TRBV7-2 CASSTDTFYNEQFF TGTGCCAGCAGCACGGACACCTTCTACAATGAGCAGTTCTTC
TRBJ1-5 NA few TRBV19 CASNQGGGNSNQPQHF TGTGCCAGTAACCAGGGAGGAGGCAATAGCAATCAGCCCCAGCATTTT
TRBJ2-7 TRBD1 NA TRBV6-5 CASSPGTGQQYF TGTGCCAGCAGTCCCGGGACAGGGCAGCAGTACTTC
TRBJ2-3 TRBD1 NA TRBV13 CASSRPGQGPDTQYF TGTGCCAGCAGCAGACCGGGACAGGGCCCAGATACGCAGTATTTT
TRBJ1-2 TRBD1 NA TRBV6-1 CASSEGTGYGYTF TGTGCCAGCAGTGAAGGGACAGGGTATGGCTACACCTTC
TRBJ2-2 NA NA TRBV29-1 CSVEEGATGELFF TGCAGCGTTGAGGAGGGGGCGACCGGGGAGCTGTTTTTT
TRBJ1-1 NA medium-sized TRBV29-1 CSVEEGVSTEAFF TGCAGCGTTGAAGAAGGGGTCAGCACTGAAGCTTTCTTT
TRBJ1-6 NA NA TRBV27 CASSSSTGTNSPLHF TGTGCCAGCAGTTCTTCTACAGGGACTAATTCACCCCTCCACTTT
TRBJ1-1 NA few TRBV29-1 CSVIETNRGRTEAFF TGCAGCGTCATAGAGACGAACCGGGGGAGGACTGAAGCTTTCTTT
TRBJ2-5 TRBD2 few TRBV5-1 CASSPTSGVWYF TGCGCCAGCAGCCCGACTAGCGGGGTTTGGTACTTC
TRBJ2-5 TRBD2 NA TRBV7-6 CASSLVGRGGVETQYF TGTGCCAGCAGCTTAGTGGGGCGGGGGGGCGTGGAGACCCAGTACTTC
TRBJ1-3 NA NA TRBV6-5 CASSYERITSGNTIYF TGTGCCAGCAGTTACGAGAGGATAACTTCTGGAAACACCATATATTTT
TRBJ2-7 TRBD1 few TRBV5-6 CASSPPGQGIPYEQYF TGTGCCAGCAGCCCACCGGGACAGGGAATACCCTACGAGCAGTACTTC
TRBJ1-1 NA NA TRBV18 CASSPGDGNTEAFF TGTGCCAGCTCACCAGGAGACGGGAACACTGAAGCTTTCTTT
TRBJ1-1 NA once TRBV15 CATSRGSVNTEAFF TGTGCCACCAGCAGAGGATCAGTCAACACTGAAGCTTTCTTT
TRBJ2-7 NA NA TRBV4-1 CASSQDRQGGLYEQYF TGCGCCAGCAGCCAAGACCGGCAGGGTGGCCTCTACGAGCAGTACTTC
TRBJ1-4 TRBD1 NA TRBV7-9 CASSLGSTQGGQLFF TGTGCCAGCAGCTTGGGTTCGACTCAGGGGGGCCAACTGTTTTTT
TRBJ1-6 TRBD1 NA TRBV5-1 CASSLDRGDSPLHF TGCGCCAGCAGCTTGGACAGGGGTGATTCACCCCTCCACTTT
TRBJ2-1 TRBD2 NA TRBV9 CASSAGRGGWDEQFF TGTGCCAGCAGCGCCGGCCGGGGGGGCTGGGATGAGCAGTTCTTC
TRBJ2-3 NA few TRBV11-2 CASSLGLATDTQYF TGTGCCAGCAGCTTAGGTCTAGCCACAGATACGCAGTATTTT
TRBJ1-1 NA NA TRBV5-1 CASSLGPPIYTEAFF TGCGCCAGCAGCTTGGGGCCCCCGATCTACACTGAAGCTTTCTTT
TRBJ1-1 NA NA TRBV5-1 CASSQYTGPGDTEAFF TGCGCCAGCAGCCAATACACAGGCCCGGGGGACACTGAAGCTTTCTTT
TRBJ2-7 TRBD1 once TRBV18 CASSLTGAAYEQYF TGTGCCAGCTCCCTTACAGGGGCCGCCTACGAGCAGTACTTC
TRBJ2-5 NA few TRBV18 CASSSLEGVTQYF TGTGCCAGCTCATCCCTTGAGGGGGTGACCCAGTACTTC
TRBJ2-2 NA NA TRBV11-2 CASSLVAGFVPARSGELFF TGTGCCAGCAGCTTAGTTGCAGGGTTTGTACCAGCGAGGTCCGGGGAGCTGTTTTTT
TRBJ1-1 NA few TRBV2 CASSDEVNTEAFF TGTGCCAGCAGTGATGAGGTTAACACTGAAGCTTTCTTT
TRBJ1-5 NA NA TRBV6-1 CASRANQPQHF TGTGCCAGCAGGGCCAATCAGCCCCAGCATTTT
TRBJ2-3 TRBD1 few TRBV18 CASSGTQGAWDTQYF TGTGCCAGCTCGGGGACACAGGGGGCCTGGGATACGCAGTATTTT
TRBJ2-7 TRBD1 NA TRBV10-3 CAIRTGKEQYF TGTGCCATCAGGACAGGGAAAGAGCAGTACTTC
TRBJ1-2 TRBD1 NA TRBV7-2 CASSLTGFGYTF TGTGCCAGCAGCTTGACAGGGTTTGGCTACACCTTC
TRBJ2-1 TRBD2 few TRBV18 CASSPLAGGVNEQFF TGTGCCAGCTCACCCCTAGCGGGGGGGGTCAATGAGCAGTTCTTC
TRBJ2-1 TRBD2 NA TRBV11-2 CASSYGGSYYNEQFF TGTGCCAGCAGCTACGGGGGGTCCTACTACAATGAGCAGTTCTTC
TRBJ2-3 TRBD1 NA TRBV6-6 CASRPRQGFYTQYF TGTGCCAGCAGACCCCGACAGGGGTTTTATACGCAGTATTTT
TRBJ1-2 NA NA TRBV5-1 CASSLWGDGYTF TGCGCCAGCAGCTTGTGGGGGGATGGCTACACCTTC
TRBJ1-1 TRBD1 NA TRBV11-2 CASSSRGQGGTEAFF TGTGCCAGCAGCTCACGGGGACAGGGGGGAACTGAAGCTTTCTTT
TRBJ2-7 TRBD2 few TRBV10-2 CASSETSGGPYEQYF TGCGCCAGCAGTGAGACTAGCGGGGGGCCCTACGAGCAGTACTTC
TRBJ2-2 NA NA TRBV6-5 CASSLGAGGELFF TGTGCCAGCAGCCTGGGGGCCGGCGGGGAGCTGTTTTTT
TRBJ1-1 TRBD1 NA TRBV5-4 CASRETGFNTEAFF TGTGCCAGCAGGGAGACAGGGTTTAACACTGAAGCTTTCTTT
TRBJ2-1 TRBD2 NA TRBV2 CASSGGLQYNEQFF TGTGCCAGCAGCGGGGGACTACAATACAATGAGCAGTTCTTC
TRBJ1-5 NA NA TRBV6-6 CASSAGIGNQPQHF TGTGCCAGCAGCGCAGGGATTGGAAATCAGCCCCAGCATTTT
TRBJ2-1 NA NA TRBV2 CASNYYNEQFF TGTGCCAGCAACTATTACAATGAGCAGTTCTTC
TRBJ2-2 NA NA TRBV7-2 CASSLTGTMNTGELFF TGTGCCAGCAGCTTGACCGGGACAATGAACACCGGGGAGCTGTTTTTT
TRBJ1-1 TRBD1 NA TRBV2 CASSELGQGNTEAFF TGTGCCAGCAGTGAATTGGGACAGGGGAACACTGAAGCTTTCTTT
TRBJ2-1 NA few TRBV10-3 CAIRGIGGNNEQFF TGTGCCATCAGGGGCATTGGGGGCAACAATGAGCAGTTCTTC
TRBJ2-7 NA few TRBV18 CASSPQGTLTYEQYF TGTGCCAGCTCACCCCAAGGGACTCTAACCTACGAGCAGTACTTC
TRBJ2-5 TRBD2 NA TRBV5-1 CASSPQPGLAGETQYF TGCGCCAGCAGCCCCCAGCCGGGACTAGCGGGGGAGACCCAGTACTTC
TRBJ1-4 NA NA TRBV5-4 CASSPRSNEKLFF TGTGCCAGCAGCCCCCGGTCTAATGAAAAACTGTTTTTT
TRBJ2-5 NA few TRBV4-1 CASSQDSDSLKETQYF TGCGCCAGCAGCCAAGATTCGGACAGCTTAAAAGAGACCCAGTACTTC
TRBJ2-5 NA once TRBV5-1 CASSWDTQETQYF TGCGCCAGCAGCTGGGACACCCAAGAGACCCAGTACTTC
TRBJ1-2 TRBD1 NA TRBV18 CASSSLGGQGAPNYGYTF TGTGCCAGCTCATCACTAGGGGGACAGGGCGCCCCTAACTATGGCTACACCTTC
TRBJ1-5 NA NA TRBV10-2 CASTDLKRVWHF TGCGCCAGCACTGACCTCAAGCGGGTTTGGCATTTT
TRBJ2-1 NA NA TRBV18 CASSMWGGNNEQFF TGTGCCAGCTCAATGTGGGGGGGCAACAATGAGCAGTTCTTC
TRBJ2-4 TRBD2 NA TRBV7-9 CASSPGGGNIQYF TGTGCCAGCAGCCCGGGAGGGGGAAACATTCAGTACTTC